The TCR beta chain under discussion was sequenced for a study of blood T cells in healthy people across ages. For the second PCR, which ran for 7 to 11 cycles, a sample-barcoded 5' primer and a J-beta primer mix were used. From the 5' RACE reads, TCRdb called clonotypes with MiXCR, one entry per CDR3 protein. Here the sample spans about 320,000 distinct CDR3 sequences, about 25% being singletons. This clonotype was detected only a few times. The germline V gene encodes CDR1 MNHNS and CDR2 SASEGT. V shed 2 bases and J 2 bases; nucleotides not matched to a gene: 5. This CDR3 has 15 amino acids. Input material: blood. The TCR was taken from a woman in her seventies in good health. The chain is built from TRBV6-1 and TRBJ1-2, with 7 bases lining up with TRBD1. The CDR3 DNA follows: TGTGCCAGCAGTGAACCGGACAGGAGGAACTATGGCTACACCTTC. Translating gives CASSEPDRRNYGYTF.